This T cell receptor (beta chain) was sequenced during a study of blood T cell repertoires in COVID-19. Overall study: Whether acute or convalescent, the COVID-19 samples came from the United States, Italy and Spain.

Original analysis: Amplified reference gene primers provided the basis for estimating nucleated cell counts. The protocol was immunoSEQ multiplex PCR, while the TCRdb copy is restricted to in-frame clones and leaves out a portion. D and trimming come from the DNA, and the V and J calls and clone size come from that table. This sample has under 350,000 clones, with approximately 89% found just once. Patients of the Seattle cohort, enrolled during active infection, were followed longitudinally. The length of the CDR3 is 12 residues. V lost 7 bases and J lost 2, with 8 bases in between. The germline V gene encodes CDR1 MNHEY and CDR2 SVGAGI.

This receptor was identified in a woman aged 25 to 39 with COVID-19, enrolled during active disease. This chain links TRBV6-5 with TRBJ2-5; D unresolved. The sequenced material came from peripheral blood. The CDR3 reads CASKVRQETQYF. CDR3 nucleotide sequence: TGTGCCAGCAAAGTCAGGCAAGAGACCCAGTACTTC.